This paragraph reports one T cell receptor (beta chain). Its cognate antigen is unknown. Germline V lookup: CDR1 SGHTA, CDR2 FQGNSA. Deletions cut 3 bases from V and 5 bases from J, with 10 bases between. CDR3 length: 14 residues. Isolated RNA was reverse transcribed in full, so expressed TCRB transcripts were sequenced. Measured with immunoSEQ multiplex PCR; TCRdb has only the in-frame clones, and not every one. Of about 150,000 clones in the sample, around a tenth were seen once. This record comes from a study of beta chain features in type 1 diabetes. Findings and limits, study-wide: TCRB CDR3s from Type 1 diabetes patients were moderately but significantly shorter in all four CD4+ subsets.

The sequenced material came from central memory CD4+ T cells from blood. The TCR originated in a man younger than 40 with type 1 diabetes. This sequence joins TRBV7-2 and TRBJ2-2, with a tentative D call TRBD1 (6 bases). CDR3 amino acids: CASSFPGATGELFF. The CDR3 DNA is TGTGCCAGCAGCTTCCCAGGGGCGACCGGGGAGCTGTTTTTT.